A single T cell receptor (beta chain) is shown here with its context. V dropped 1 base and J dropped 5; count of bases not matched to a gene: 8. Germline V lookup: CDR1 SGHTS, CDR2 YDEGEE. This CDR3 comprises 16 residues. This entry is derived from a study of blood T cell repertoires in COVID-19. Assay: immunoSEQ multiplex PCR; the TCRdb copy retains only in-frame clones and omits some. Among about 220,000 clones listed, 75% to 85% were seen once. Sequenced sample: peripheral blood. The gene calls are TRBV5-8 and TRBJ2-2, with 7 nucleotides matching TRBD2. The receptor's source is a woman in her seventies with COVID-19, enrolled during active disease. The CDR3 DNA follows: TGTGCCAGCAGCTTGTGGAAGACCGGGAGGACCGGGGAGCTGTTTTTT. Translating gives CASSLWKTGRTGELFF.